The clone carrying this T cell receptor beta chain has ten or more counts. Antigen specificity is unknown. The CDR3 contains 13 residues. Germline CDR1 and CDR2: LNHDA and SQIVND (reference sequence). Trimming cost V 8 bases and J 0 bases, with 10 bases left between them. Researchers attached unique molecular identifiers to individual cDNA molecules. From the 5' RACE reads, TCRdb called clonotypes with MiXCR, one entry per CDR3 protein. Of around 61,000 distinct CDR3 sequences listed, 10% to 15% are singletons. The data stem from a study of early T cells in non-severe SARS-CoV-2 infection. Overall study results and limits: Database matching using VDJdb favored anti-spike CD8 responses, with private and CD4 specificities left missing.

V usage is TRBV19 and J usage is TRBJ2-5, with D unresolved. The receptor's source is an adult who was a healthcare worker with PCR-confirmed SARS-CoV-2 infection or an uninfected control (not recorded which). Material: whole blood. In nucleotides, the CDR3 is TGTGCCAGTGCAGATCAGGACCAAGAGACCCAGTACTTC. Amino acid sequence: CASADQDQETQYF. Using reference TRBV19 and TRBJ2-5 for the parts outside the CDR3, the full variable domain is DGGITQSPKYLFRKEGQNVTLSCEQNLNHDAMYWYRQDPGQGLRLIYYSQIVNDFQKGDIAEGYSVSREKKESFPLTVTSAQKNPTAFYLCASADQDQETQYFGPGTRLLVL.